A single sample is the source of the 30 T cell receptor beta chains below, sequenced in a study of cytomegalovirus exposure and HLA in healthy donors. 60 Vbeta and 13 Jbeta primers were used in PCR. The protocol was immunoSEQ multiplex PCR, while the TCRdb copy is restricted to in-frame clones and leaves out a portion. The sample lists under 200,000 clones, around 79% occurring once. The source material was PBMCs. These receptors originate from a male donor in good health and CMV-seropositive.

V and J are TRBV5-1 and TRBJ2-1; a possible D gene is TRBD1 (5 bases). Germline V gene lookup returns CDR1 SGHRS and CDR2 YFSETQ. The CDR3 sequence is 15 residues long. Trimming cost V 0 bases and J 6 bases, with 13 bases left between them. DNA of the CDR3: TGCGCCAGCAGCTTGGAAGGTAGGGGCAGCAATGAGCAGTTCTTC. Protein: CASSLEGRGSNEQFF.

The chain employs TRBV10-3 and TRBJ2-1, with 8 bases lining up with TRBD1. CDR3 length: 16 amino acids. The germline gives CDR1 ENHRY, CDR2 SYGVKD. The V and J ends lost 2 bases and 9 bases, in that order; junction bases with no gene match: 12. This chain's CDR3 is CAISEGQGQGKGEQFF. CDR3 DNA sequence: TGTGCCATCAGTGAGGGACAGGGTCAGGGTAAGGGTGAGCAGTTCTTC.

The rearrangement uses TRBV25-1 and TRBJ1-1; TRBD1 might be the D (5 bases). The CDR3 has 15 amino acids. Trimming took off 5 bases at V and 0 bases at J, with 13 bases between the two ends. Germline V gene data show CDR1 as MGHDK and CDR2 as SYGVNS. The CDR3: CASSSHEDMNTEAFF. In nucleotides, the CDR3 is TGTGCCAGCAGTTCGCATGAGGACATGAACACTGAAGCTTTCTTT.

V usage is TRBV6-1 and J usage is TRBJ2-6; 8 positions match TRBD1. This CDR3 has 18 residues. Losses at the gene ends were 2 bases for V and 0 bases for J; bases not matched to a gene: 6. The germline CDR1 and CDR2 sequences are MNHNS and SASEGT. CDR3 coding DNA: TGTGCCAGCAGTGAATGGGACAGGCCCTACTCTGGGGCCAACGTCCTGACTTTC. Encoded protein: CASSEWDRPYSGANVLTF.

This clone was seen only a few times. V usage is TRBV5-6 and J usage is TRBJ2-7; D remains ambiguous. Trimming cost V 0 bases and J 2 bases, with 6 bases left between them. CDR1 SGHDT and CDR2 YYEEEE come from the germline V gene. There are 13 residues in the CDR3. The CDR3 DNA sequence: TGTGCCAGCAGCTTGGTTCCTGCCTACGAGCAGTACTTC. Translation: CASSLVPAYEQYF.

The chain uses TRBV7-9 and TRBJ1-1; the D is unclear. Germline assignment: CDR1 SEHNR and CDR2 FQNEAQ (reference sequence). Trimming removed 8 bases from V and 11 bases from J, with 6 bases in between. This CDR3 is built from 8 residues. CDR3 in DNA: TGTGCCAGCCCGAGGGCTTTCTTT. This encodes CASPRAFF.

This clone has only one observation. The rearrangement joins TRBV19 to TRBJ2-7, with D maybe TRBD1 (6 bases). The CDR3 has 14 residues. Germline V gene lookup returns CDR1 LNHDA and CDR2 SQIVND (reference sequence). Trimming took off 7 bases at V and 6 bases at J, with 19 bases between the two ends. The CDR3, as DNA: TGTGCCAGTACTCCGTCTACAGGGCAAGGCGAGCAGTACTTC. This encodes CASTPSTGQGEQYF.

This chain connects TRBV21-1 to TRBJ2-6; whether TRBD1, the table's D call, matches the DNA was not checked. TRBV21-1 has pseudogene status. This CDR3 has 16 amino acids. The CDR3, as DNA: TGTGCCAGCAGCAAAGAGAAGGGGCCCGGGGCCAACGTCCTGACTTTC. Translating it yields CASSKEKGPGANVLTF.

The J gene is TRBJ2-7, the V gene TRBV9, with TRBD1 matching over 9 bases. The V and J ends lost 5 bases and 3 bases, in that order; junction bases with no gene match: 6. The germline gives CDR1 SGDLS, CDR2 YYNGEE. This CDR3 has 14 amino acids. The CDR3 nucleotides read TGTGCCAGCAGTCGCCGGGACAGGGACTACGAGCAGTACTTC. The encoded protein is CASSRRDRDYEQYF.

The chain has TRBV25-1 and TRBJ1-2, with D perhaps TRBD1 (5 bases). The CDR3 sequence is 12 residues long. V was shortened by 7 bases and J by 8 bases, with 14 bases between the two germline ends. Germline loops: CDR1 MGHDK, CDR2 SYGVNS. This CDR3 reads CASMEGQGGYTF. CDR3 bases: TGTGCCAGCATGGAGGGGCAGGGAGGCTACACCTTC.

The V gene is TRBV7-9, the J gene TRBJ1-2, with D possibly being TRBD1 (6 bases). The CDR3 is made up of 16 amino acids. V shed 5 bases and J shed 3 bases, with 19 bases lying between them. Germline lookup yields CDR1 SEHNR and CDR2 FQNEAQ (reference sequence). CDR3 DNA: TGTGCCAGCAGCCCTTCCCAAGGACAGTTTTACTATGGCTACACCTTC. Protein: CASSPSQGQFYYGYTF.

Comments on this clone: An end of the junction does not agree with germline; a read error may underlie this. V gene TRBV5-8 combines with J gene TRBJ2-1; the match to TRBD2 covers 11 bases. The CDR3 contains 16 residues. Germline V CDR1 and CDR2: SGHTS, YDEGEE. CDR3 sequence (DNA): TGCGCCAGCAGCCATTTAGCGGGGGGGGGATACAATGAGCAGTTCTTC. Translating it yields CASSHLAGGGYNEQFF.

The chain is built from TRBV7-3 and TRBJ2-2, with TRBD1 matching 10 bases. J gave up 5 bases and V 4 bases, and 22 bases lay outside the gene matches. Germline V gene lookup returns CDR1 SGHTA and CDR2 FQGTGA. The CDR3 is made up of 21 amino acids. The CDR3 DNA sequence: TGTGCCAGCAGCTCCATCTTTCCGGGACAGGGGCCAAGTCTAAGGACCGGGGAGCTGTTTTTT. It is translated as CASSSIFPGQGPSLRTGELFF.

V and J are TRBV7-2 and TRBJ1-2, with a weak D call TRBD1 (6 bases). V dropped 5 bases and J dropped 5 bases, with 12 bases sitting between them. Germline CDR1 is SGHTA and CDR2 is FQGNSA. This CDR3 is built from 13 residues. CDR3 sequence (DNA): TGTGCCAGCAGCGTCGGGACACGTTATGGCTACACCTTC. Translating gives CASSVGTRYGYTF.

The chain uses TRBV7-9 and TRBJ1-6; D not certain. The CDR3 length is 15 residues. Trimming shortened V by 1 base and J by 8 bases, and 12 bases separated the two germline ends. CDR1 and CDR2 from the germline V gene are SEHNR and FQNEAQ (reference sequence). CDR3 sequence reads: CASSLEAGLDSPLHF. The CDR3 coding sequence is TGTGCCAGCAGCTTAGAAGCAGGTTTGGATTCACCCCTCCACTTT.

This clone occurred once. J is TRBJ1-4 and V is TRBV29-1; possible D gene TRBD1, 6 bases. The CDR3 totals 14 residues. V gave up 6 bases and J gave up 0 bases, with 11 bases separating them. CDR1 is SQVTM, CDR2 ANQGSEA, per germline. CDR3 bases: TGCAGCGTCGGCCAGGGGCCAACTAATGAAAAACTGTTTTTT. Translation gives CSVGQGPTNEKLFF.

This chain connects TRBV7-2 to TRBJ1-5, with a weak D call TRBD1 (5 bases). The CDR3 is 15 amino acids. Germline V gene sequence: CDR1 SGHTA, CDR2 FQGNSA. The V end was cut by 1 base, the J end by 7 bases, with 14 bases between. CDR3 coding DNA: TGTGCCAGCAGCTTAGGGGGGGGGTTTCGGCAGCCCCAGCATTTT. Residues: CASSLGGGFRQPQHF. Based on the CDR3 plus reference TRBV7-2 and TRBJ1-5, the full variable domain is GAGVSQSPSNKVTEKGKDVELRCDPISGHTALYWYRQSLGQGLEFLIYFQGNSAPDKSGLPSDRFSAERTGGSVSTLTIQRTQQEDSAVYLCASSLGGGFRQPQHFGDGTRLSIL.

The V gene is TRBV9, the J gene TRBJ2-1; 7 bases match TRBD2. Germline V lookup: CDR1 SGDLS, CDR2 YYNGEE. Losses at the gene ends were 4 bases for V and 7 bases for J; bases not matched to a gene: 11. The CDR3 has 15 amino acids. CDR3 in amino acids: CASSPSGGPWNEQFF. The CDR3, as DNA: TGTGCCAGCAGCCCCTCGGGGGGACCTTGGAATGAGCAGTTCTTC.

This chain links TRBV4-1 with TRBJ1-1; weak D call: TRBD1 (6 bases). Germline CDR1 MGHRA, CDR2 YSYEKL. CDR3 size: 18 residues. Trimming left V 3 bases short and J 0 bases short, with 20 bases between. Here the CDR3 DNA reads TGCGCCAGCAGCCAGTCGTCAGGGGAGGGGATGGTGAACACTGAAGCTTTCTTT. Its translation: CASSQSSGEGMVNTEAFF.

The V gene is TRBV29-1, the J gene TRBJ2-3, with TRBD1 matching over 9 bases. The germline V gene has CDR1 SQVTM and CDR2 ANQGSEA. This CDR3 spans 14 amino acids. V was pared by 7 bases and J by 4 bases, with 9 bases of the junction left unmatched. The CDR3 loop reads CSALRGTGSDTQYF. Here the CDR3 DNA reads TGCAGCGCCCTTCGGGGGACAGGGTCAGATACGCAGTATTTT.

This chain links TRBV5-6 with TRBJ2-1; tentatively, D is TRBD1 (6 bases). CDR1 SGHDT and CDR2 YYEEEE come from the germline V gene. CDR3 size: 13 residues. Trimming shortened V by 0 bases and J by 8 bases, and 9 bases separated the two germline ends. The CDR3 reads CASSLGRGHEQFF. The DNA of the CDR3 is TGTGCCAGCAGCTTGGGCAGGGGCCATGAGCAGTTCTTC.

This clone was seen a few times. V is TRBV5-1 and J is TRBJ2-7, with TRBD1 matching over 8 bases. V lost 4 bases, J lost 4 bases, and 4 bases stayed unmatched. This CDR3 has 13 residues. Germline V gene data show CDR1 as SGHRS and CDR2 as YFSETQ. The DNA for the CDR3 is TGCGCCAGCAGCCGGGACAGGAAGTACGAGCAGTACTTC. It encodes CASSRDRKYEQYF.

This chain's CDR3 is CASSLRVKQNEKLFF. Here the CDR3 DNA reads TGTGCCAGCAGCTTACGGGTGAAGCAAAATGAAAAACTGTTTTTT. The chain carries TRBV7-6 and TRBJ1-4; no firm D call. Germline values: CDR1 SGHVS, CDR2 FNYEAQ. V gave up 2 bases and J gave up 5 bases, with 12 bases separating them. This CDR3 region has 15 residues.

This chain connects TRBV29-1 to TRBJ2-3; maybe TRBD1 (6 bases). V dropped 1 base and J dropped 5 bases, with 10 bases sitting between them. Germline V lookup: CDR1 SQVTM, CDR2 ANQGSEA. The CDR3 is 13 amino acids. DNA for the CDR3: TGCAGCGTTGAAGTCCAGGGACAAGATACGCAGTATTTT. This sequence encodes CSVEVQGQDTQYF.

CDR3 sequence reads: CASGQGFYNEQFF. DNA for the CDR3: TGTGCCAGCGGACAGGGGTTCTACAATGAGCAGTTCTTC. This chain connects TRBV7-9 to TRBJ2-1; 9 bases are a match to TRBD1. Germline V gives CDR1 SEHNR, CDR2 FQNEAQ (reference sequence). The CDR3 spans 13 residues. Trimming took 8 bases from V and 3 from J; bases not matched to a gene: 2.

This CDR3 reads CASSEIGVTEAFF. CDR3 DNA: TGCGCCAGCAGTGAAATAGGGGTCACTGAAGCTTTCTTT. This sequence joins TRBV10-2 and TRBJ1-1; a possible D gene is TRBD1 (5 bases). V was cut by 3 bases and J by 4 bases, with 9 bases left in between. CDR3 size: 13 residues. Looked up from germline, CDR1 is WSHSY and CDR2 is SAAADI.

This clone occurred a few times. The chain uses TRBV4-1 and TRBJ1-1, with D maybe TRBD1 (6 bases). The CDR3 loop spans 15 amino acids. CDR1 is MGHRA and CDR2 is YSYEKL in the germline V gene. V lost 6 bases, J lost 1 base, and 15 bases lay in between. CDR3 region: CASRSFRDKNTEAFF. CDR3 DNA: TGCGCCAGCAGATCGTTCCGGGACAAGAACACTGAAGCTTTCTTT.

In DNA, the CDR3 is TGCGCCAGCAGCCAACCTACGGGGGGTAACACAGATACGCAGTATTTT. This sequence encodes CASSQPTGGNTDTQYF. V is TRBV4-1 and J is TRBJ2-3; 7 nucleotides line up with TRBD2. Germline V CDR1 and CDR2: MGHRA, YSYEKL. The trim removed 2 bases at V and 2 bases at J, leaving 7 bases unmatched. The CDR3 length is 16 residues.

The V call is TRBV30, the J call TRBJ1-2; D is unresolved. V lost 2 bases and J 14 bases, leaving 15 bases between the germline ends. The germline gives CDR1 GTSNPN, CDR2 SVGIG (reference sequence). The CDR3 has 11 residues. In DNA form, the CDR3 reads TGTGCCTGGAGTCAGTCCCCGGCTAGAACCTTC. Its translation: CAWSQSPARTF.

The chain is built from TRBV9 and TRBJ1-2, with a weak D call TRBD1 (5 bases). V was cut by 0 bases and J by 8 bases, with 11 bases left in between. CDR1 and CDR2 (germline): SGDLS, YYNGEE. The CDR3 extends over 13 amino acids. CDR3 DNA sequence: TGTGCCAGCAGCGTAGAGCAGGGTTGGGGCTACACCTTC. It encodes CASSVEQGWGYTF.